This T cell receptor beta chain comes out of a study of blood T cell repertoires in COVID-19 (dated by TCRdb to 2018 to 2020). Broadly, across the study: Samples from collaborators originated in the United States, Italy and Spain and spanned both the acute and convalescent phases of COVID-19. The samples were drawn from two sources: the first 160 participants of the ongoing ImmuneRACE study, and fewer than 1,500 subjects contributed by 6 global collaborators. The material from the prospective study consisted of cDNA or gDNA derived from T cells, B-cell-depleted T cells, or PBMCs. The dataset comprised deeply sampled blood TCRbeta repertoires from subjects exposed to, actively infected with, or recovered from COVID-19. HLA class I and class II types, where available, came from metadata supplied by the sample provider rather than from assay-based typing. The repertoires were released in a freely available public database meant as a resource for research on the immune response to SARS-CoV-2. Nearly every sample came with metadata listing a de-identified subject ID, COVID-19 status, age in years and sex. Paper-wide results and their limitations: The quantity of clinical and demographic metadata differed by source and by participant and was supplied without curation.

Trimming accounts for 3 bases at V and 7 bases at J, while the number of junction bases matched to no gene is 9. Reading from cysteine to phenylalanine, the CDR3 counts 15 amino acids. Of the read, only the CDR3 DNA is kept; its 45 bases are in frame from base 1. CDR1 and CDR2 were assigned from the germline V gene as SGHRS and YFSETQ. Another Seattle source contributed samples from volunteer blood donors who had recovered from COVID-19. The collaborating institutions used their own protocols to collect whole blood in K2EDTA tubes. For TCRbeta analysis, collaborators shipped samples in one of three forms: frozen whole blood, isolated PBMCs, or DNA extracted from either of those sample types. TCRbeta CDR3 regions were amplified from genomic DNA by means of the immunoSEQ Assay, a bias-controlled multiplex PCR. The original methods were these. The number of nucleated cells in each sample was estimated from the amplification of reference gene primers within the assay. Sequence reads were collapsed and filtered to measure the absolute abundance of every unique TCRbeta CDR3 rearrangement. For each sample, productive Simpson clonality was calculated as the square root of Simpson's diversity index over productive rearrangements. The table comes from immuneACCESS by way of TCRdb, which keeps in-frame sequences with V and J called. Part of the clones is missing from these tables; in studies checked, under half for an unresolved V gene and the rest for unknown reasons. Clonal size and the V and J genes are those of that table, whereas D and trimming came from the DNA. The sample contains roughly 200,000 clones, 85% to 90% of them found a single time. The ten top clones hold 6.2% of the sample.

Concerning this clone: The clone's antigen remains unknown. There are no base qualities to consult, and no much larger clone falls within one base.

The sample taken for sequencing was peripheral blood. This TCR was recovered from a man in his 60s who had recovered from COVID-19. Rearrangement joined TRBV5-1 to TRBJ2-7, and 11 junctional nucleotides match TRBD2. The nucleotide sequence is TGCGCCAGCAGCTCCTTAGCGGGAGGGCCTGGGGAGCAGTACTTC. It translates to CASSSLAGGPGEQYF.